Ten or more counts support the clone carrying this T cell receptor beta chain. The TCR beta CDR3 regions underwent amplification using RNA transcripts as the source. The HTBI set primed first-round TCR CDR3 RT-PCR. Using its own MiXCR run on the multiplex PCR reads, TCRdb lists one record per CDR3 protein. Seen here are hundreds of thousands of distinct CDR3 sequences, approximately 14% observed once, and the top ten hold around 7.7%. The data are from a study of T cells in Graves' hyperthyroidism and ophthalmopathy. Sequenced input: blood. This receptor was taken from a young woman with Graves' hyperthyroidism.

The CDR3 DNA is TGTGCCAGCAAAGGGACGGGGGGGCAGAATGAGCAGTTCTTC. This codes for CASKGTGGQNEQFF. The chain has TRBV11-3 and TRBJ2-1; 8 bases are shared with TRBD2. CDR1 and CDR2 from the germline V gene are SGHNT and YENEEA. This CDR3 region has 14 residues. V lost 7 bases to trimming and J lost 7 bases; unmatched junction nucleotides: 9.